This TCR beta chain emerged from a study of T cells in Graves' hyperthyroidism and ophthalmopathy. CDR1 is SGHTA and CDR2 is FQGTGA in the germline V gene. This CDR3 is 15 amino acids long. After removal of 7 bases from V and 3 bases from J, the junction contained 8 bases not matched to a gene. TCR beta CDR3 regions were amplified from RNA transcripts. A set of HTBI primers served as the primers for a first-round RT-PCR of the TCR CDR3. TCRdb analysed the multiplex PCR reads with MiXCR anew, one entry per CDR3 protein. The sample has about 840,000 distinct CDR3 sequences, approximately 40% seen once. This clonotype was seen only a few times. Isolation of PBMCs was performed on around 9.7 ml fresh peripheral blood.

The specimen was blood. The receptor comes from a man aged 18 to 29 with Graves' hyperthyroidism. The chain carries TRBV7-3 and TRBJ2-2; TRBD1 matches at 7 bases. CDR3 protein: CASTRQGTDTGELFF. The CDR3 DNA sequence: TGTGCCAGCACCCGACAGGGAACGGACACCGGGGAGCTGTTTTTT.